The 21 T cell receptor beta chains presented below share a single source sample, sequenced in a study of blood T cell repertoires in COVID-19. TCRdb's copy holds only in-frame clones and misses some; the assay was immunoSEQ multiplex PCR. This table has 95,000 to 110,000 clones, 89% appearing once. The sequenced sample was peripheral blood. The receptors come from a man aged 40-50 years with active or convalescent COVID-19.

In this sample, this clone turned up once. The V gene is TRBV4-2, the J gene TRBJ2-7; the match to TRBD1 covers 7 bases. The CDR3 consists of 16 residues. CDR1 and CDR2 (germline): LGHNA, YNFKEQ. Trimming took 1 base from V and 4 from J; bases not matched to a gene: 10. CDR3 protein: CASSQAGTAILYEQYF. In DNA, the CDR3 is TGTGCCAGCAGCCAAGCCGGGACAGCGATCTTATACGAGCAGTACTTC.

This chain uses TRBV3-1 (or the pseudogene TRBV3-2) with TRBJ1-2, with D perhaps TRBD1 (5 bases). V was shortened by 0 bases and J by 12 bases, with 17 bases between the two germline ends. CDR3 length equals 14 residues. The germline gives CDR1 LGHDT, CDR2 YNNKEL (reference sequence). The CDR3: CASSQDRGDQFDTF. In DNA, the CDR3 is TGTGCCAGCAGCCAAGATCGGGGGGATCAGTTCGACACCTTC.

The genes are TRBV14 and TRBJ2-1; D gene ambiguous. Germline V lookup: CDR1 SGHDN, CDR2 FVKESK. The CDR3 contains 16 residues. Trimming removed 3 bases from V and 0 bases from J, with 12 bases in between. CDR3 sequence (DNA): TGTGCCAGCAGCCACCCCGTTCGGAGCTCCTACAATGAGCAGTTCTTC. Amino acids: CASSHPVRSSYNEQFF.

This sequence joins TRBV27 and TRBJ1-2; a possible D gene is TRBD1 (5 bases). V lost 5 bases, J lost 1 base, and 11 bases lay in between. Germline V gives CDR1 MNHEY, CDR2 SMNVEV (reference sequence). This CDR3 has 14 residues. The CDR3 coding sequence is TGTGCCAGCAGTCCTTTTAGGGGTAACTATGGCTACACCTTC. Translating gives CASSPFRGNYGYTF.

CDR3 amino acids: CASSPAVGLAGPGELFF. CDR3 sequence (DNA): TGTGCCAGCTCACCCGCGGTAGGACTAGCGGGACCCGGGGAGCTGTTTTTT. This chain links TRBV18 with TRBJ2-2, with 12 positions matching TRBD2. The CDR3 loop spans 17 amino acids. Trimming removed 3 bases from V and 6 bases from J; junction bases left unmatched: 8. CDR1 and CDR2 from the germline V gene are KGHSH and LQKENI.

This rearrangement joins TRBV19 to TRBJ1-1; D is ambiguous. The V and J ends lost 7 bases and 5 bases respectively, with 14 bases between them. The CDR3 has 13 residues. Germline V lookup: CDR1 LNHDA, CDR2 SQIVND (reference sequence). CDR3: CASTPGQFTEAFF. The CDR3 DNA reads TGTGCCAGTACCCCAGGCCAGTTTACTGAAGCTTTCTTT.

The chain employs TRBV7-9 and TRBJ1-5; possible D gene TRBD1, 5 bases. The CDR3 is made up of 17 amino acids. Per germline, CDR1 SEHNR and CDR2 FQNEAQ (reference sequence). V was trimmed by 1 base and J by 2 bases, leaving 15 bases between them. The CDR3 region has the DNA TGTGCCAGCAGCTTAGACAGGTGGGGTGGTGGCAATCAGCCCCAGCATTTT. The encoded protein is CASSLDRWGGGNQPQHF.

This sequence joins TRBV6-5 and TRBJ1-4; no reliable D call. CDR3 length: 12 amino acids. V lost 10 bases, J lost 3 bases, and 9 bases lay in between. Germline V CDR1 and CDR2: MNHEY, SVGAGI. CDR3 in DNA: TGTGCCACCCGCCGGGCTAATGAAAAACTGTTTTTT. It yields the protein CATRRANEKLFF.

Only one count was recorded for this clone. The J gene is TRBJ2-7, the V gene TRBV5-1, with 11 bases that match TRBD2. The V segment lost 2 bases and the J segment 3 bases; nucleotides outside the gene matches: 1. Germline V gene sequence: CDR1 SGHRS, CDR2 YFSETQ. This CDR3 spans 14 amino acids. Here the CDR3 reads CASSLGTSGYEQYF. DNA of the CDR3: TGCGCCAGCAGCTTAGGGACTAGCGGCTACGAGCAGTACTTC.

This chain links TRBV28 with TRBJ2-2; 9 nucleotides align to TRBD1. This CDR3 region has 16 residues. Germline loops: CDR1 MDHEN, CDR2 SYDVKM. The ends lost 6 bases at V and 6 bases at J; junction bases unmatched: 11. CDR3 protein: CASSSFGQGIAGELFF. Here the CDR3 DNA reads TGTGCCAGCAGCTCCTTCGGACAGGGGATAGCCGGGGAGCTGTTTTTT.

The CDR3 region has the DNA TGTGCCAGCAGCTCCCGGGTCAGCTCTGGAAACACCATATATTTT. This encodes CASSSRVSSGNTIYF. The chain employs TRBV5-5 and TRBJ1-3; no reliable D call. The CDR3 is 15 amino acids. The V gene lost 3 bases and the J gene lost 0 bases, with 10 bases spanning the gap. CDR1 is SGHKS and CDR2 is YYEKEE in the germline V gene (reference sequence).

The gene calls are TRBV11-3 and TRBJ2-3; weak D call: TRBD1 (7 bases). V was pared by 3 bases and J by 5 bases, with 18 bases between. Germline CDR1 reads SGHNT; CDR2 reads YENEEA. The CDR3 length is 16 residues. The CDR3 coding sequence is TGTGCCAGCAGCTTGGGGGGACAGTCCCCCGGAGATACGCAGTATTTT. As protein: CASSLGGQSPGDTQYF.

The J gene is TRBJ2-5, the V gene TRBV18, with TRBD2 matching over 9 bases. Trimming removed 3 bases from V and 5 bases from J; junction bases left unmatched: 4. This CDR3 has 14 amino acids. The V gene's germline CDR1 is KGHSH and CDR2 LQKENI. DNA for the CDR3: TGTGCCAGCTCACCGTCCGCGGGAGGGGAGACCCAGTACTTC. Amino acid sequence: CASSPSAGGETQYF.

The chain employs TRBV5-1 and TRBJ1-1; 9 nucleotides align to TRBD1. J was trimmed by 1 base and V by 7 bases; bases with no gene match: 5. Germline V gives CDR1 SGHRS, CDR2 YFSETQ. The CDR3 spans 14 residues. The CDR3 is CASRRQGENTEAFF. The CDR3, as DNA: TGCGCCAGCCGTAGACAGGGGGAGAACACTGAAGCTTTCTTT. The full variable domain, completed using reference TRBV5-1 and TRBJ1-1, is KAGVTQTPRYLIKTRGQQVTLSCSPISGHRSVSWYQQTPGQGLQFLFEYFSETQRNKGNFPGRFSGRQFSNSRSEMNVSTLELGDSALYLCASRRQGENTEAFFGQGTRLTVV.

This clone has a handful of counts. The chain joins TRBV30 to TRBJ1-5, with 7 bases aligning to TRBD1. Per the germline V gene, CDR1 is GTSNPN and CDR2 is SVGIG (reference sequence). Trimming cost V 4 bases and J 6 bases; bases outside gene matches: 6. The CDR3 totals 13 residues. CDR3 in amino acids: CAWKTGFAQPQHF. Here the CDR3 DNA reads TGTGCCTGGAAGACAGGGTTCGCTCAGCCCCAGCATTTT.

Only a few counts were recorded for this clone. The gene calls are TRBV18 and TRBJ2-7, with TRBD1 as a possible D gene (6 bases). Germline V gene data show CDR1 as KGHSH and CDR2 as LQKENI. V lost 2 bases to trimming and J lost 7 bases, with 12 bases between them. This CDR3 has 13 residues. The CDR3: CASSPDRLREQYF. In DNA form, the CDR3 reads TGTGCCAGCTCACCAGACAGGTTACGAGAGCAGTACTTC.

This rearrangement joins TRBV30 to TRBJ2-1; unclear D gene. CDR3 length: 12 amino acids. V lost 1 base, J lost 8 bases, and 9 bases lay in between. Per germline, CDR1 GTSNPN and CDR2 SVGIG (reference sequence). The CDR3 sequence: CAWSGVVDEQFF. CDR3 coding DNA: TGTGCCTGGAGTGGCGTAGTGGATGAGCAGTTCTTC.

The rearrangement uses TRBV9 and TRBJ2-3; maybe TRBD2 (5 bases). Germline values: CDR1 SGDLS, CDR2 YYNGEE. CDR3 length equals 16 residues. The V gene lost 1 base and the J gene lost 0 bases, with 12 bases spanning the gap. The CDR3 DNA follows: TGTGCCAGCAGCGTAACGAGCGGTTATAGCACAGATACGCAGTATTTT. Translated: CASSVTSGYSTDTQYF.

The genes are TRBV7-9 and TRBJ1-1, with 11 bases identical to TRBD1. CDR3 length: 15 residues. The V gene end was trimmed by 2 bases and the J gene end by 4 bases; junction bases not matched to a gene: 3. Germline assignment: CDR1 SEHNR and CDR2 FQNEAQ (reference sequence). Here the CDR3 DNA reads TGTGCCAGCAGCTTAACTGGGACAGGGGGCACTGAAGCTTTCTTT. Protein: CASSLTGTGGTEAFF.

The chain joins TRBV12-3 or TRBV12-4 to TRBJ1-1; unclear D gene. The CDR3 covers 12 residues. V gave up 6 bases and J gave up 11 bases, with 16 bases separating them. CDR3 nucleotides: TGTGCCAGCAGCCCCGGTGAGTCGGAGGCTTTCTTT. This encodes CASSPGESEAFF.

This chain joins TRBV10-3 and TRBJ1-5, with 10 bases lining up with TRBD1. The CDR3 totals 18 residues. J lost 2 bases, V lost 6 bases, and 13 bases had no gene match. CDR1 and CDR2 (germline): ENHRY, SYGVKD. The CDR3 nucleotides are TGTGCCATCAGCCCCGGGACAGGGGTCCCCGGCGGCAATCAGCCCCAGCATTTT. It specifies CAISPGTGVPGGNQPQHF.